Below, 23 T cell receptor beta chains from the same sample are listed, as sequenced in a study of control samples from healthy donors and cancer patients. Profiled with immunoSEQ multiplex PCR; TCRdb holds only in-frame clones, not every one. This table has about 70,000 clones, 84% appearing once. Sequencing was done on a sample of blood. Every receptor here comes from a man aged 50 to 59 in good health.

This clone showed up just a few times. The chain uses TRBV7-6 and TRBJ2-2; TRBD2 matches 12 bases. Germline V gene sequence: CDR1 SGHVS, CDR2 FNYEAQ. The trim removed 5 bases at V and 5 bases at J, leaving 3 bases unmatched. This CDR3 is built from 15 residues. This chain's CDR3 is CASSPGTSGTGELFF. The CDR3 region has the DNA TGTGCCAGCAGCCCAGGGACTAGCGGGACCGGGGAGCTGTTTTTT.

The table lists this clone with a few counts. This chain uses TRBV4-3 with TRBJ2-2; the match to TRBD2 covers 7 bases. J was trimmed by 4 bases and V by 0 bases; bases with no gene match: 5. The length of the CDR3 is 16 residues. CDR1 is LGHNA and CDR2 is YSLEER in the germline V gene. The CDR3 protein is CASSQDPREGTGELFF. CDR3 sequence (DNA): TGCGCCAGCAGCCAAGACCCCAGGGAGGGCACCGGGGAGCTGTTTTTT.

V is TRBV18 and J is TRBJ1-5; D gene uncertain. In germline, CDR1 is KGHSH, CDR2 LQKENI. Trimming shortened V by 1 base and J by 2 bases, and 3 bases separated the two germline ends. The CDR3 runs to 13 residues. For the CDR3, the DNA is TGTGCCAGCTCACCACAGGGCAATCAGCCCCAGCATTTT. It translates to CASSPQGNQPQHF.

This clone was detected only once. The chain links TRBV5-3 to TRBJ1-1; D is unresolved. TRBV5-3 is identified as an open reading frame with a role that is uncertain. This CDR3 is 17 amino acids long. The V and J ends lost 0 bases and 3 bases respectively, with 18 bases between them. The CDR3 sequence is CARSLVAVIGKDTEAFF. The CDR3 DNA reads TGTGCCAGAAGCTTGGTGGCAGTAATCGGAAAGGACACTGAAGCTTTCTTT.

The chain couples TRBV10-3 to TRBJ1-1; tentative D call: TRBD1 (5 bases). V was cut by 5 bases and J by 1 base, with 11 bases left in between. CDR1 is ENHRY and CDR2 is SYGVKD in the germline V gene. The CDR3 is 14 amino acids. The CDR3 loop is CAISTGTSNTEAFF. Written as DNA, the CDR3 is TGTGCCATCAGTACCGGGACTTCGAACACTGAAGCTTTCTTT.

In its sample, this clone was seen a few times. The chain couples TRBV9 to TRBJ2-2, with TRBD2 matching over 11 bases. J gave up 1 base and V 1 base, and 6 bases lay outside the gene matches. The CDR3 is made up of 18 amino acids. Germline loops: CDR1 SGDLS, CDR2 YYNGEE. In DNA, the CDR3 is TGTGCCAGCAGCGTAACCCCGGGACTAGCGGAGAACACCGGGGAGCTGTTTTTT. It translates to CASSVTPGLAENTGELFF.

The rearrangement uses TRBV7-3 and TRBJ2-1; TRBD1 matches 8 bases. Germline V gene data show CDR1 as SGHTA and CDR2 as FQGTGA. J gave up 7 bases and V 2 bases, and 10 bases lay outside the gene matches. The CDR3 spans 16 residues. The CDR3 sequence is CASSLRQGALKNEQFF. In nucleotides, the CDR3 is TGTGCCAGCAGCTTACGTCAGGGGGCGCTTAAGAATGAGCAGTTCTTC.

The chain couples TRBV11-2 to TRBJ1-2; no reliable D call. CDR3 length equals 14 residues. V dropped 0 bases and J dropped 3 bases, with 8 bases sitting between them. Germline V gives CDR1 SGHAT, CDR2 FQNNGV. DNA of the CDR3: TGTGCCAGCAGCTTAGATGCGTCCTACTATGGCTACACCTTC. The encoded protein is CASSLDASYYGYTF.

In its sample, this clone was seen once. V and J are TRBV11-3 and TRBJ2-1, with D hard to call. From germline, CDR1 is SGHNT and CDR2 YENEEA. The CDR3 is 13 residues long. V was trimmed by 5 bases and J by 9 bases, leaving 14 bases between them. The CDR3 sequence: CASSHSDFGEQFF. In DNA form, the CDR3 reads TGTGCCAGCAGCCATTCTGACTTCGGTGAGCAGTTCTTC.

CDR3 protein: CATISGANVLTF. CDR3 coding DNA: TGTGCCACGATCTCTGGGGCCAACGTCCTGACTTTC. The chain has TRBV2 and TRBJ2-6, with D hard to call. The length of the CDR3 is 12 residues. Deletions cut 10 bases from V and 0 bases from J, with 4 bases between. From germline, CDR1 is SNHLY and CDR2 FYNNEI.

The V gene is TRBV19, the J gene TRBJ1-2; D possibly corresponds to TRBD1 (5 bases). V lost 3 bases and J 3 bases, leaving 20 bases between the germline ends. CDR3 size: 17 residues. Per the germline V gene, CDR1 is LNHDA and CDR2 is SQIVND (reference sequence). In nucleotides, the CDR3 is TGTGCCAGTAGTATCTCAAGGGGCGCTGACCGGGACTATGGCTACACCTTC. Its protein product is CASSISRGADRDYGYTF.

The chain recombines TRBV6-1 with TRBJ1-1; D gene ambiguous. The CDR3 runs to 13 residues. V gave up 3 bases and J gave up 6 bases, with 11 bases separating them. Germline V gene sequence: CDR1 MNHNS, CDR2 SASEGT. CDR3 in amino acids: CASSEGWHAEAFF. CDR3 nucleotides: TGTGCCAGCAGTGAGGGGTGGCACGCTGAAGCTTTCTTT.

The chain recombines TRBV19 with TRBJ2-7; D is ambiguous. The germline gives CDR1 LNHDA, CDR2 SQIVND (reference sequence). This CDR3 spans 13 amino acids. With 5 bases removed from V and 4 bases from J, the gap between germline ends came to 12 bases. This CDR3 reads CASSPNLGYEQYF. In nucleotides, the CDR3 is TGTGCCAGTAGTCCCAACCTGGGGTACGAGCAGTACTTC.

The J gene is TRBJ2-1, the V gene TRBV29-1; TRBD2 might be the D (6 bases). The ends were cut back, 4 bases at V and 8 bases at J, with 21 bases in the middle. The V gene's germline CDR1 is SQVTM and CDR2 ANQGSEA. The length of the CDR3 is 15 residues. The CDR3 region has the DNA TGCAGCGTTGCCCTTCCCGGGAGATTTAAGGATGAGCAGTTCTTC. It translates to CSVALPGRFKDEQFF.

V usage is TRBV12-3 or TRBV12-4 and J usage is TRBJ1-5; D is undetermined. V lost 3 bases and J 7 bases, leaving 7 bases between the germline ends. The CDR3 is 12 amino acids. The DNA for the CDR3 is TGTGCCAGCAGTTTGTCGGGCCAGCCCCAGCATTTT. It specifies CASSLSGQPQHF.

The chain recombines TRBV7-2 with TRBJ1-2, with no clear D. Trimming stripped 3 bases from V and 8 bases from J, with 13 bases between. CDR1 is SGHTA and CDR2 is FQGNSA in the germline V gene. The length of the CDR3 is 13 residues. CDR3 in amino acids: CASSFLGSGGYTF. CDR3 bases: TGTGCCAGCAGCTTTTTAGGGAGCGGGGGCTACACCTTC.

This chain connects TRBV28 to TRBJ1-1, with 7 bases aligning to TRBD1. From germline, CDR1 is MDHEN and CDR2 SYDVKM. CDR3 length: 17 residues. Germline trimming cut 2 bases from V and 1 base from J; bases unmatched to any gene: 10. The CDR3 spells CASSLPGQATGNTEAFF. In DNA, the CDR3 is TGTGCCAGCAGTTTACCCGGACAGGCAACGGGGAACACTGAAGCTTTCTTT.

The chain is built from TRBV5-1 and TRBJ1-1; D is possibly TRBD1 (6 bases). The CDR3 runs to 14 residues. The germline V and J ends were trimmed by 4 bases and 6 bases, with 16 bases remaining between them. Germline V lookup: CDR1 SGHRS, CDR2 YFSETQ. The CDR3 nucleotides read TGCGCCAGCAGCATCACAGGGTACGGGTCTGAAGCTTTCTTT. This encodes CASSITGYGSEAFF. The full variable domain, with the rest looked up from reference TRBV5-1 and TRBJ1-1, is KAGVTQTPRYLIKTRGQQVTLSCSPISGHRSVSWYQQTPGQGLQFLFEYFSETQRNKGNFPGRFSGRQFSNSRSEMNVSTLELGDSALYLCASSITGYGSEAFFGQGTRLTVV.

This chain uses TRBV19 with TRBJ1-5, with D tentatively TRBD1 (6 bases). With 5 bases removed from V and 6 bases from J, the gap between germline ends came to 14 bases. This CDR3 spans 14 amino acids. Germline lookup yields CDR1 LNHDA and CDR2 SQIVND (reference sequence). CDR3 sequence (DNA): TGTGCCAGTAGTCCGGGACACGAGGGTCAGCCCCAGCATTTT. Protein: CASSPGHEGQPQHF.

J is TRBJ1-1 and V is TRBV18; tentatively, D is TRBD1 (5 bases). This CDR3 is 16 amino acids long. CDR1 and CDR2 from the germline V gene are KGHSH and LQKENI. Trimming stripped 5 bases from V and 5 bases from J, with 21 bases between. The CDR3, as DNA: TGTGCCAGCTCAAGAACGGCAGGGCAGTCGGGGACTGAAGCTTTCTTT. Its translation: CASSRTAGQSGTEAFF.

CDR3 protein: CSASSALGDKSGYGYTF. CDR3 sequence (DNA): TGCAGTGCTAGTAGCGCGTTGGGGGACAAGTCGGGCTATGGCTACACCTTC. The chain combines TRBV20-1 with TRBJ1-2, with D possibly matching TRBD1 (6 bases). V was shortened by 3 bases and J by 4 bases, with 24 bases between the two germline ends. This CDR3 has 17 residues. Germline V CDR1 and CDR2: DFQATT, SNEGSKA (reference sequence).

V and J are TRBV7-9 and TRBJ1-2; maybe TRBD1 (6 bases). The CDR3 loop spans 13 amino acids. Germline-derived CDR1 and CDR2 are SEHNR and FQNEAQ (reference sequence). The V end lost 1 base, the J end lost 8 bases, and 11 bases lay between the germline ends. The CDR3 DNA reads TGTGCCAGCAGCTTAGAGGGGGTGAAGGGCTACACCTTC. Amino acids: CASSLEGVKGYTF.

This rearrangement joins TRBV11-1 to TRBJ2-1; maybe TRBD1 (6 bases). The CDR3 is made up of 15 amino acids. V shed 3 bases and J shed 7 bases, with 16 bases lying between them. Germline V gives CDR1 SGHAT, CDR2 FQDESV (reference sequence). The CDR3 loop reads CASSLSGSQGNEQFF. The CDR3 DNA is TGTGCCAGCAGCTTGTCGGGATCCCAGGGGAATGAGCAGTTCTTC.